The 32 T cell receptor beta chains given below trace back to one sample, sequenced in a study of blood T cell repertoires in COVID-19. Using immunoSEQ multiplex PCR, the repertoire was profiled, and TCRdb retains in-frame clones only, with some absent. The sample lists approximately 260,000 clones; about 87% were seen once. The sequencing sample was made of peripheral blood. These receptors originate from a woman aged 65 to 85 with COVID-19, enrolled during active disease.

The chain employs TRBV5-8 and TRBJ2-4; a weak D match, TRBD1 (7 bases). Germline V CDR1 and CDR2: SGHTS, YDEGEE. Trimming removed 4 bases from V and 2 bases from J, with 22 bases in between. The CDR3 runs 18 residues. Here the CDR3 DNA reads TGTGCCAGCAGCGGCAGGGGGGCATGGCCTGATTCCAAAAACATTCAGTACTTC. This codes for CASSGRGAWPDSKNIQYF. Looking up the rest from reference TRBV5-8 and TRBJ2-4 gives the full variable domain: EAGVTQSPTHLIKTRGQQATLRCSPISGHTSVYWYQQALGLGLQFLLWYDEGEERNRGNFPPRFSGRQFPNYSSELNVNALELEDSALYLCASSGRGAWPDSKNIQYFGAGTRLSVL.

The chain joins TRBV11-2 to TRBJ1-3, with 7 bases identical to TRBD1. From germline, CDR1 is SGHAT and CDR2 FQNNGV. The CDR3 is made up of 14 amino acids. Trimming cost V 11 bases and J 0 bases; bases outside gene matches: 7. This chain's CDR3 is CASRGQSSGNTIYF. The DNA for the CDR3 is TGTGCCTCTAGGGGACAGAGCTCTGGAAACACCATATATTTT.

The chain recombines TRBV4-1 with TRBJ2-7; D might be TRBD2 (6 bases). There are 16 residues in the CDR3. Germline CDR1 reads MGHRA; CDR2 reads YSYEKL. V lost 7 bases, J lost 6 bases, and 25 bases lay in between. The chain's CDR3 is CASTSHPTRGSGEQYF. In DNA, the CDR3 is TGCGCCAGCACCTCGCACCCTACACGGGGGTCAGGCGAGCAGTACTTC.

The chain carries TRBV6-1 and TRBJ1-6; D possibly corresponds to TRBD1 (6 bases). This CDR3 contains 16 residues. Trimming removed 2 bases at V and 7 bases at J, with 15 bases between. Germline V gene sequence: CDR1 MNHNS, CDR2 SASEGT. As DNA, the CDR3 is TGTGCCAGCAGTGAAATTGGGCGGGGGGCGAATTCACCCCTCCACTTT. Its translation: CASSEIGRGANSPLHF.

The chain employs TRBV5-1 and TRBJ2-7; D is unclear. Per the germline V gene, CDR1 is SGHRS and CDR2 is YFSETQ. V shed 4 bases and J shed 4 bases, with 9 bases lying between them. The CDR3 loop spans 12 amino acids. CDR3 coding DNA: TGCGCCAGCAGCGAGCGTGGGTACGAGCAGTACTTC. Encoded protein: CASSERGYEQYF.

The chain is built from TRBV9 and TRBJ1-2; 9 bases line up with TRBD1. This CDR3 region has 17 residues. Trimming removed 3 bases from V and 4 bases from J; junction bases left unmatched: 13. Germline V gene lookup returns CDR1 SGDLS and CDR2 YYNGEE. CDR3 in amino acids: CASSAPDGDRDIYGYTF. For the CDR3, the DNA is TGTGCCAGCAGCGCCCCGGATGGGGACAGGGATATCTATGGCTACACCTTC.

V is TRBV5-8 and J is TRBJ2-5; the D gene is possibly TRBD1 (5 bases). V gave up 2 bases and J gave up 1 base, with 12 bases separating them. CDR3 size: 15 residues. The germline CDR1 and CDR2 sequences are SGHTS and YDEGEE. CDR3 in amino acids: CASSFYFQGQETQYF. The CDR3 DNA reads as TGTGCCAGCAGCTTCTACTTTCAGGGCCAAGAGACCCAGTACTTC. Together with reference TRBV5-8 and TRBJ2-5, the CDR3 gives the full variable domain: EAGVTQSPTHLIKTRGQQATLRCSPISGHTSVYWYQQALGLGLQFLLWYDEGEERNRGNFPPRFSGRQFPNYSSELNVNALELEDSALYLCASSFYFQGQETQYFGPGTRLLVL.

This sequence joins TRBV30 and TRBJ2-2; D might be TRBD1 (5 bases). Germline V lookup: CDR1 GTSNPN, CDR2 SVGIG (reference sequence). With 2 bases removed from V and 6 bases from J, the gap between germline ends came to 10 bases. CDR3 length: 13 residues. The CDR3 nucleotides are TGTGCCTGGAGTCCACAGGCGTCCGGGGAGCTGTTTTTT. Protein product: CAWSPQASGELFF.

The V and J genes are TRBV10-3 and TRBJ2-1, with D possibly being TRBD1 (5 bases). Germline CDR1 and CDR2: ENHRY and SYGVKD. V was trimmed by 4 bases and J by 8 bases, leaving 12 bases between them. The CDR3 loop spans 13 amino acids. The CDR3 is CAISGRVEHEQFF. The CDR3 region has the DNA TGTGCCATCAGTGGCAGGGTTGAACATGAGCAGTTCTTC.

This chain links TRBV7-3 with TRBJ1-1; D unresolved. The CDR3 extends over 13 amino acids. V was pared by 6 bases and J by 1 base, with 9 bases between. Germline V lookup: CDR1 SGHTA, CDR2 FQGTGA. CDR3 sequence (DNA): TGTGCCAGCAGAGAAACGGGGAACACTGAAGCTTTCTTT. It encodes CASRETGNTEAFF.

The chain combines TRBV14 with TRBJ1-4, with unresolved D. V was clipped by 1 base and J by 5 bases, with 11 bases between them. The V gene's germline CDR1 is SGHDN and CDR2 FVKESK. The CDR3 runs 15 residues. For the CDR3, the DNA is TGTGCCAGCAGCCAAGGAGGTACTAGGAATGAAAAACTGTTTTTT. Its protein is CASSQGGTRNEKLFF.

The chain carries TRBV28 and TRBJ2-1, with TRBD2 matching 10 bases. After removal of 3 bases from V and 7 bases from J, the junction contained 9 bases not matched to a gene. This CDR3 contains 16 residues. Germline values: CDR1 MDHEN, CDR2 SYDVKM. The CDR3 region is CASSLQPGLALNEQFF. The CDR3 DNA is TGTGCCAGCAGTTTGCAACCGGGACTAGCGTTGAATGAGCAGTTCTTC.

This chain connects TRBV28 to TRBJ1-1; no definite D call. Germline V gene sequence: CDR1 MDHEN, CDR2 SYDVKM. This CDR3 is 13 amino acids long. Trimming cost V 7 bases and J 5 bases, with 14 bases left between them. In nucleotides, the CDR3 is TGTGCCAGCACCCTTTCAACGGGGACTGAAGCTTTCTTT. Translated, it gives CASTLSTGTEAFF. Using reference TRBV28 and TRBJ1-1 for the parts outside the CDR3, the full variable domain is DVKVTQSSRYLVKRTGEKVFLECVQDMDHENMFWYRQDPGLGLRLIYFSYDVKMKEKGDIPEGYSVSREKKERFSLILESASTNQTSMYLCASTLSTGTEAFFGQGTRLTVV.

V gene TRBV6-8 combines with J gene TRBJ2-5; TRBD1 agrees at 9 bases. Unmatched junction bases numbered 8, after V lost 5 bases and J lost 7 bases. CDR1 is MNHGY and CDR2 is SAAAGT in the germline V gene. There are 14 residues in the CDR3. The CDR3 DNA follows: TGTGCCAGCAGTGAACGGGACAGGGCCGGGACCCAGTACTTC. Amino acids: CASSERDRAGTQYF.

The V gene is TRBV6-6, the J gene TRBJ2-3; TRBD1 is a possible D gene (5 bases). V was shortened by 9 bases and J by 0 bases, with 16 bases between the two germline ends. CDR1 and CDR2 from the germline V gene are MNHNY and SVGAGI (reference sequence). This CDR3 comprises 15 residues. DNA for the CDR3: TGTGCCAGTTCCGTGGGGCAGTTCAGCACAGATACGCAGTATTTT. This translates into CASSVGQFSTDTQYF.

The table lists this clone with a few counts. The V gene is TRBV5-1, the J gene TRBJ2-7; D might be TRBD1 (5 bases). Deletions cut 0 bases from V and 10 bases from J, with 14 bases between. CDR1 and CDR2 (germline): SGHRS, YFSETQ. The CDR3 is 13 residues long. The chain's CDR3 is CASSLEPAGNQYF. The CDR3 region has the DNA TGCGCCAGCAGCTTGGAACCGGCAGGGAATCAGTACTTC.

J is TRBJ2-2 and V is TRBV30; 12 positions match TRBD2. The CDR3 spans 16 residues. Germline V gene sequence: CDR1 GTSNPN, CDR2 SVGIG (reference sequence). The V and J ends lost 8 bases and 5 bases, in that order; junction bases with no gene match: 12. The CDR3 coding sequence is TGTGCCAGGACAGGTTCCGGGACTAGCGGGACCGGGGAGCTGTTTTTT. It yields the protein CARTGSGTSGTGELFF. The full variable domain, rest sourced from reference TRBV30 and TRBJ2-2, is SQTIHQWPATLVQPVGSPLSLECTVEGTSNPNLYWYRQAAGRGLQLLFYSVGIGQISSEVPQNLSASRPQDRQFILSSKKLLLSDSGFYLCARTGSGTSGTGELFFGEGSRLTVL.

CDR3 in DNA: TGTGCCAGCAGGTTCACAGGGGGCACAGATACGCAGTATTTT. Its translation: CASRFTGGTDTQYF. This chain joins TRBV28 and TRBJ2-3; 7 bases align to TRBD1. With V trimmed by 6 bases and J by 1 base, 4 bases remained unmatched. This CDR3 region has 14 residues. Germline lookup yields CDR1 MDHEN and CDR2 SYDVKM.

There are a few counts of this clone. The rearrangement uses TRBV19 and TRBJ1-5; maybe TRBD1 (5 bases). The germline V gene encodes CDR1 LNHDA and CDR2 SQIVND (reference sequence). The CDR3 covers 13 residues. V was cut by 3 bases and J by 7 bases, with 10 bases left in between. The CDR3: CASSMGQGQPQHF. In DNA form, the CDR3 reads TGTGCCAGTAGTATGGGGCAGGGCCAGCCCCAGCATTTT.

The chain carries TRBV30 and TRBJ2-1; 8 bases agree with TRBD1. The CDR3 covers 14 residues. V was clipped by 1 base and J by 6 bases; unmatched bases: 5. Germline V CDR1 and CDR2: GTSNPN, SVGIG (reference sequence). The chain's CDR3 is CAWSALRGLNEQFF. In nucleotides, the CDR3 is TGTGCCTGGAGTGCACTCAGGGGGCTCAATGAGCAGTTCTTC.

This clone was seen a single time. CDR3 nucleotides: TGTGCCAGCAGAGGAGGGGGGCTAGCGGGGTCCTACAATGAGCAGTTCTTC. Encoded protein: CASRGGGLAGSYNEQFF. V and J are TRBV5-6 and TRBJ2-1; 9 bases map to TRBD2. The CDR3 is made up of 17 amino acids. The V gene end was trimmed by 5 bases and the J gene end by 1 base; junction bases not matched to a gene: 10. CDR1 is SGHDT, CDR2 YYEEEE, per germline.

The V and J genes are TRBV5-4 and TRBJ2-3; TRBD1 matches 10 bases. CDR1 is SGHNT, CDR2 YYREEE, per germline (reference sequence). V lost 4 bases and J lost 4; bases outside the gene matches: 3. This CDR3 contains 14 residues. The CDR3 here is CASSTGQGADTQYF. CDR3 in DNA: TGTGCCAGCAGCACCGGACAGGGGGCAGATACGCAGTATTTT.

V gene TRBV10-3 combines with J gene TRBJ1-6, with 8 bases identical to TRBD1. There are 15 residues in the CDR3. Germline CDR1 reads ENHRY; CDR2 reads SYGVKD. Trimming removed 1 base from V and 12 bases from J; junction bases left unmatched: 8. CDR3 in amino acids: CAISELTGDLQPLHF. CDR3 sequence (DNA): TGTGCCATCAGTGAGTTGACAGGGGACCTTCAACCCCTCCACTTT.

This chain links TRBV27 with TRBJ1-5; D perhaps matches TRBD1 (6 bases). V dropped 5 bases and J dropped 2 bases, with 19 bases sitting between them. From germline, CDR1 is MNHEY and CDR2 SMNVEV (reference sequence). CDR3 size: 17 residues. The CDR3, as DNA: TGTGCCAGCAGTCCCCTCCTCTCTCGACAGGGCAATCAGCCCCAGCATTTT. The encoded protein is CASSPLLSRQGNQPQHF.

This clone occurred a few times. V and J are TRBV2 and TRBJ2-1; D might be TRBD2 (6 bases). This CDR3 is 16 amino acids long. CDR1 and CDR2 (germline): SNHLY, FYNNEI. Trimming pared 2 bases from V and 2 bases from J, leaving 13 bases between. CDR3 coding DNA: TGTGCCAGCAGTGAAAATGTAGCGGCAACCTACAATGAGCAGTTCTTC. This encodes CASSENVAATYNEQFF.

This clone has just a few counts. V and J are TRBV27 and TRBJ1-2, with a tentative D call TRBD1 (6 bases). Per germline, CDR1 MNHEY and CDR2 SMNVEV (reference sequence). The CDR3 totals 14 residues. The V and J ends lost 3 bases and 4 bases respectively, with 12 bases between them. The CDR3 sequence: CASSFQGRSYGYTF. CDR3 DNA sequence: TGTGCCAGCAGTTTTCAGGGGCGCAGCTATGGCTACACCTTC.

This clone came up once. This sequence joins TRBV28 and TRBJ2-7; D is uncertain. Trimming cost V 2 bases and J 3 bases, with 5 bases left between them. The CDR3 has 12 residues. CDR1 and CDR2 (germline): MDHEN, SYDVKM. The CDR3 is CASSLIGYEQYF. The CDR3 nucleotides are TGTGCCAGCAGTTTAATCGGCTACGAGCAGTACTTC.

The chain uses TRBV5-1 and TRBJ2-2; 10 positions match TRBD2. Germline lookup yields CDR1 SGHRS and CDR2 YFSETQ. CDR3 length: 15 residues. Trimming at V came to 5 bases and at J to 3 bases, leaving 4 bases not matched to a gene. In DNA, the CDR3 is TGCGCCAGCAGACCCGGACTAGCGGACACCGGGGAGCTGTTTTTT. It yields the protein CASRPGLADTGELFF.

The genes are TRBV28 and TRBJ2-2, with D tentatively TRBD1 (7 bases). There are 16 residues in the CDR3. Trimming took off 5 bases at V and 3 bases at J, with 16 bases between the two ends. Germline V gene data show CDR1 as MDHEN and CDR2 as SYDVKM. The chain's CDR3 is CASSPSEGAYTGELFF. In DNA, the CDR3 is TGTGCCAGCAGTCCGTCGGAGGGGGCGTACACCGGGGAGCTGTTTTTT.

This clone was detected once. The gene calls are TRBV5-1 and TRBJ2-1, with TRBD1 identical over 7 bases. V lost 3 bases to trimming and J lost 14 bases; unmatched junction nucleotides: 14. The CDR3 spans 14 residues. Germline CDR1 and CDR2: SGHRS and YFSETQ. The CDR3 loop is CASSYDRELGRKFF. The CDR3 region has the DNA TGCGCCAGCAGCTATGACAGGGAGCTAGGTAGAAAGTTCTTC.

The rearrangement links TRBV6-5 to TRBJ1-2; D ambiguous. The CDR3 contains 13 residues. V was trimmed by 10 bases and J by 4 bases, leaving 16 bases between them. Germline-derived CDR1 and CDR2 are MNHEY and SVGAGI. The CDR3, as DNA: TGTGCCATTAGCAGGAGGGCAGGCTATGGCTACACCTTC. It is translated as CAISRRAGYGYTF.

The V call is TRBV6-4, the J call TRBJ2-3; no clear D. Germline V gives CDR1 MRHNA, CDR2 SNTAGT. The CDR3 is 15 residues long. The ends were cut back, 0 bases at V and 2 bases at J, with 9 bases in the middle. CDR3 amino acids: CASSDSEAITDTQYF. CDR3 in DNA: TGTGCCAGCAGTGACTCTGAGGCCATCACAGATACGCAGTATTTT.